This TCR beta chain was obtained from a study of siplizumab effects on memory and regulatory T cells. The germline CDR1 and CDR2 sequences are SGHTS and YDEGEE. The CDR3 length is 15 residues. V was shortened by 2 bases and J by 0 bases, with 11 bases between the two germline ends. The repertoire was sequenced with immunoSEQ multiplex PCR; TCRdb's copy has only in-frame clones and lacks some. The data hold some 52,000 clones, with around 97% observed a single time. The rearrangement uses TRBV5-8 and TRBJ1-2; no definite D call. This sequence originates from a human donor in good health. What was sequenced was naive CD4+ T cells sorted from blood. CDR3 loop: CASSFGRDSNYGYTF. Written as DNA, the CDR3 is TGTGCCAGCAGCTTCGGGCGAGACTCTAACTATGGCTACACCTTC.